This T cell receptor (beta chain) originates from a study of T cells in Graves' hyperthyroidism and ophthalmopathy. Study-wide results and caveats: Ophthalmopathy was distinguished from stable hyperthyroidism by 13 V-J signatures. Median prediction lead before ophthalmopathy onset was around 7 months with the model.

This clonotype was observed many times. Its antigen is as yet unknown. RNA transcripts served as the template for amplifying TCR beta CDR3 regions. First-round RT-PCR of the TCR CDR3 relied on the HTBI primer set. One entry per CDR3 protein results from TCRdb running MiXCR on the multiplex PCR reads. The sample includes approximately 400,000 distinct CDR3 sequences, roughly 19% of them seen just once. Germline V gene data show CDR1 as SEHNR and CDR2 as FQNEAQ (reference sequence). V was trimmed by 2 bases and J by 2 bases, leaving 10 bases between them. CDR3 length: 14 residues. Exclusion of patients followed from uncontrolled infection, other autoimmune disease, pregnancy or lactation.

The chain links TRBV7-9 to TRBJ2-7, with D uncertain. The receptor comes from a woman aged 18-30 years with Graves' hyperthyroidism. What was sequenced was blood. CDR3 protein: CASSLFTPPYEQYF. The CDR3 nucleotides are TGTGCCAGCAGCTTATTTACGCCCCCCTACGAGCAGTACTTC. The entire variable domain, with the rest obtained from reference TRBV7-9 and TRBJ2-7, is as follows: DTGVSQNPRHKITKRGQNVTFRCDPISEHNRLYWYRQTLGQGPEFLTYFQNEAQLEKSRLLSDRFSAERPKGSFSTLEIQRTEQGDSAMYLCASSLFTPPYEQYFGPGTRLTVT.